The present TCR beta chain was sequenced within a study of T-cell memory formation after mild COVID-19. Across the study: Largely donor-specific TCR clusters were found.

Study results and limitations: The study found contracting CD4+ clones mainly in CM and EM and contracting CD8+ clones in EMRA.

TCRdb independently ran MiXCR on the 5' RACE reads; one entry per CDR3 protein. The sample has more than 35,000 distinct CDR3 sequences, over 5% seen once. Remarks on this clonotype: Its antigen is still unknown.

CDR1 DFQATT and CDR2 SNEGSKA come from the germline V gene (reference sequence). V dropped 2 bases and J dropped 5; count of bases not matched to a gene: 20. The CDR3 is 20 residues long. The sequenced sample consisted of PBMCs or a T cell subset sorted from them (not recorded which). The source is an adult who had mild COVID-19 (a few samples of this study predate the infection). Cell type and time point are not known. The rearrangement links TRBV20-1 to TRBJ2-4; 11 nucleotides agree with TRBD2. CDR3 in DNA: TGCAGTGCTAGACCTTTTAGCGGGAGGGCCGGATCAAGGTTGCAAAACATTCAGTACTTC. Translated, it gives CSARPFSGRAGSRLQNIQYF.